Each of the 8 T cell receptor beta chains below was sequenced from the same sample in a study of blood T cells in healthy people across ages. Next came a second PCR, run for about 6 to 12 cycles, which used a sample-barcoded 5' primer along with a J-beta primer mix. TCRdb redid the calling of the 5' RACE reads with MiXCR, one entry per CDR3 protein. There are 900,000 to 950,000 distinct CDR3 sequences in the sample; 25% to 30% occur only once, and about a tenth lies in the top ten. The sample was also linked to a second study, of T cells of mothers and their children.

The sequenced sample was blood. Receptors were obtained from a woman aged 40 to 55 in good health.

This clonotype appeared a few times. The chain couples TRBV5-1 to TRBJ2-3; TRBD2 matches at 7 bases. With V trimmed by 1 base and J by 3 bases, 8 bases remained unmatched. The germline CDR1 and CDR2 sequences are SGHRS and YFSETQ. The CDR3 runs to 16 residues. CDR3 in DNA: TGCGCCAGCAGCTTGAACCCCAGCGGGGCAACAGATACGCAGTATTTT. Its translation: CASSLNPSGATDTQYF.

This clonotype has ten or more counts. The chain couples TRBV5-6 to TRBJ1-2; TRBD1 is a possible D gene (5 bases). Trimming removed 0 bases from V and 4 bases from J, with 25 bases in between. The germline V gene has CDR1 SGHDT and CDR2 YYEEEE. This CDR3 is built from 19 residues. CDR3 nucleotide sequence: TGTGCCAGCAGCTTGGTTAGGGGCAGGGACCACCGACTAGGCTATGGCTACACCTTC. Translation: CASSLVRGRDHRLGYGYTF.

A word on this clonotype: A much larger clone is a single base away; this may be a read error. The chain combines TRBV20-1 with TRBJ2-2; 11 bases are a match to TRBD2. This CDR3 spans 17 amino acids. The V gene's germline CDR1 is DFQATT and CDR2 SNEGSKA (reference sequence). The CDR3 is CSARDGLAGSNTGEPFF. DNA for the CDR3: TGCAGTGCTAGAGATGGACTAGCGGGCTCGAACACCGGGGAGCCGTTTTTT.

The gene calls are TRBV6-5 and TRBJ1-2, with 8 bases identical to TRBD1. CDR1 and CDR2 (germline): MNHEY, SVGAGI. CDR3 size: 15 residues. Trimming cost V 6 bases and J 1 base; bases outside gene matches: 7. DNA of the CDR3: TGTGCCAGCAGGACCGGGACAGGAGTTAACTATGGCTACACCTTC. As protein: CASRTGTGVNYGYTF.

The J gene is TRBJ1-2, the V gene TRBV13; 7 positions match TRBD1. Germline CDR1 and CDR2: PRHDT and FYEKMQ (reference sequence). V lost 5 bases and J lost 7; bases outside the gene matches: 10. The CDR3 covers 14 residues. CDR3 protein: CASSRPGTAAGYTF. In nucleotides, the CDR3 is TGTGCCAGCAGCCGTCCCGGGACAGCAGCTGGCTACACCTTC.

The chain couples TRBV2 to TRBJ2-3; 9 bases align to TRBD2. With V trimmed by 6 bases and J by 0 bases, 7 bases remained unmatched. The CDR3 has 16 amino acids. Germline CDR1 reads SNHLY; CDR2 reads FYNNEI. CDR3 sequence (DNA): TGTGCCAGCAGAGCGGGGGGCCCGACTAGCACAGATACGCAGTATTTT. Amino acid sequence: CASRAGGPTSTDTQYF.

Regarding this clonotype: One base away lies a much larger clone, so this may be a sequencing read error. The rearrangement joins TRBV15 to TRBJ2-5; D possibly corresponds to TRBD2 (6 bases). The germline V gene encodes CDR1 LNHNV and CDR2 YYDKDF (reference sequence). The CDR3 extends over 14 amino acids. The CDR3 protein is CATSRDAGQETQDF. The DNA of the CDR3 is TGTGCCACCAGCCGTGATGCGGGGCAAGAGACCCAGGACTTC.

The chain combines TRBV20-1 with TRBJ2-4; D call uncertain. The CDR3 runs 13 residues. With 3 bases removed from V and 15 bases from J, the gap between germline ends came to 21 bases. The germline CDR1 and CDR2 sequences are DFQATT and SNEGSKA (reference sequence). The CDR3 loop is CSASFLNRGELYF. CDR3 nucleotides: TGCAGTGCTAGTTTCCTAAATAGAGGCGAGCTGTACTTC.